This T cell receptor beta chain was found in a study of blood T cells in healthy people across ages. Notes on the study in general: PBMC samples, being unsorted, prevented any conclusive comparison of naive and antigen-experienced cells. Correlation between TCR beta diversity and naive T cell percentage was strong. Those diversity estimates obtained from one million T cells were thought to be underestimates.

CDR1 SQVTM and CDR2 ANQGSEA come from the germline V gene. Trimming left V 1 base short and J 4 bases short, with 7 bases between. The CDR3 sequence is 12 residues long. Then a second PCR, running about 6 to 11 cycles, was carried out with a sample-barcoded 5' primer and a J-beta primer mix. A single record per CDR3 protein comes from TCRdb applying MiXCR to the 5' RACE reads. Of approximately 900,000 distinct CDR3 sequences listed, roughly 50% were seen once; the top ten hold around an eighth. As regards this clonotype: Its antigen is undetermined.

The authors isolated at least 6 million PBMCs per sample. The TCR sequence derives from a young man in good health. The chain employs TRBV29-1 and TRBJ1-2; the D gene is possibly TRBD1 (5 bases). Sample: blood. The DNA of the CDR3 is TGCAGCGTTGAAGGGGGGACCTATGGCTACACCTTC. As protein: CSVEGGTYGYTF.